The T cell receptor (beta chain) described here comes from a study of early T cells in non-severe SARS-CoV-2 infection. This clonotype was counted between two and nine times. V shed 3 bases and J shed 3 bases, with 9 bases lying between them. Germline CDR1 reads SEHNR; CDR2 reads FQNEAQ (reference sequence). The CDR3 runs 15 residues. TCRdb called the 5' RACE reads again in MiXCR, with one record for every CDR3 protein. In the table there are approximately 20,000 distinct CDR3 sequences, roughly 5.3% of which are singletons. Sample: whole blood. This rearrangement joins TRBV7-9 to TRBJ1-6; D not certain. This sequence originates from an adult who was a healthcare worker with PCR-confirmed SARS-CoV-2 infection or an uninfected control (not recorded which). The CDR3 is CASSFSESYNSPLHF. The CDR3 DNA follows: TGTGCCAGCAGCTTCTCGGAAAGCTATAATTCACCCCTCCACTTT.